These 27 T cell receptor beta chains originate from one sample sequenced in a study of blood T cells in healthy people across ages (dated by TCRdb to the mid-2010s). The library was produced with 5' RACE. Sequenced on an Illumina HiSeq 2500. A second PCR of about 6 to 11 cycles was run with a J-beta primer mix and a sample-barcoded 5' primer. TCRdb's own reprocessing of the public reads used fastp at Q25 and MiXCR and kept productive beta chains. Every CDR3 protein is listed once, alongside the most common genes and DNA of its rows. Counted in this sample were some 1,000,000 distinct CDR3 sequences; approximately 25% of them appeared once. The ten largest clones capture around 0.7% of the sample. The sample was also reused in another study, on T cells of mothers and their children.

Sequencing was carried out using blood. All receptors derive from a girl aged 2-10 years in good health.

CDR3 DNA: TGCGCCAGCAGCCAAGGGGGGGGGTCGGGAGAGACCCAGTACTTC. It yields the protein CASSQGGGSGETQYF. The rearrangement joins TRBV4-3 to TRBJ2-5, with TRBD2 matching over 7 bases. In germline, CDR1 is LGHNA, CDR2 YSLEER. This CDR3 is built from 15 residues. V gave up 1 base and J gave up 4 bases; unmatched junction bases: 6.

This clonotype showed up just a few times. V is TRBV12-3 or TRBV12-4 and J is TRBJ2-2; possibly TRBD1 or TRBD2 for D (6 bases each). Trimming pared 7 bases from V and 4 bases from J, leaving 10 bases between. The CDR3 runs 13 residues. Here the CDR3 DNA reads TGTGCCAGCATGACGGGGGCCACCGGGGAGCTGTTTTTT. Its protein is CASMTGATGELFF.

CDR3 in amino acids: CSARWAEDEQYF. The CDR3 DNA sequence: TGCAGTGCTAGGTGGGCGGAAGACGAGCAGTACTTC. This sequence joins TRBV20-1 and TRBJ2-7; D unclear. Germline CDR1 and CDR2: DFQATT and SNEGSKA (reference sequence). CDR3 length: 12 residues. The V end was cut by 3 bases, the J end by 5 bases, with 11 bases between.

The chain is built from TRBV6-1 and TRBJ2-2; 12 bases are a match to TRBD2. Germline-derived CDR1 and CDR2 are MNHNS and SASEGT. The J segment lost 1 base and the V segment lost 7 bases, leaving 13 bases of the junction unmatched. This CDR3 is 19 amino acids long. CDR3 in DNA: TGTGCCAGCACCCTCGGACTAGCGGGGACCCACGGGAACACCGGGGAGCTGTTTTTT. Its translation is CASTLGLAGTHGNTGELFF.

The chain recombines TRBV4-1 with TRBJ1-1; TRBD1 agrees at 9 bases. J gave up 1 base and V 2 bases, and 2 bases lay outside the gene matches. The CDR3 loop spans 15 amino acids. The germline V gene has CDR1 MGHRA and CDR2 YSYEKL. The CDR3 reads CASSQMGQGNTEAFF. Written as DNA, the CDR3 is TGCGCCAGCAGCCAAATGGGACAGGGGAACACTGAAGCTTTCTTT.

The CDR3 region has the DNA TGTGCCAGCAGCTATACCCCATTCCCCGGCAGTATGGAAGAGACCCAGTACTTC. This sequence encodes CASSYTPFPGSMEETQYF. The rearrangement links TRBV7-2 to TRBJ2-5; D uncertain. The CDR3 has 18 residues. Trimming removed 4 bases at V and 3 bases at J, with 24 bases between. Germline V CDR1 and CDR2: SGHTA, FQGNSA.

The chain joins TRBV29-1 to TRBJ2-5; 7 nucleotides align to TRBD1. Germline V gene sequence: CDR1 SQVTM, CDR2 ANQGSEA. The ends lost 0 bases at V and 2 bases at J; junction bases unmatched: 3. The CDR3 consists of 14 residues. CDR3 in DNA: TGCAGCGTTGAAGATAGGGACAGACAAGAGACCCAGTACTTC. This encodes CSVEDRDRQETQYF.

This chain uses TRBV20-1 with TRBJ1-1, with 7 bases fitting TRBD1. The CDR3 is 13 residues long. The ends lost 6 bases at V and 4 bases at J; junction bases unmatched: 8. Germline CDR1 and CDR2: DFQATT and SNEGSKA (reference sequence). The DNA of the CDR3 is TGCAGTGCCGCAGACAGGGTAGGCACTGAAGCTTTCTTT. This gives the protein CSAADRVGTEAFF.

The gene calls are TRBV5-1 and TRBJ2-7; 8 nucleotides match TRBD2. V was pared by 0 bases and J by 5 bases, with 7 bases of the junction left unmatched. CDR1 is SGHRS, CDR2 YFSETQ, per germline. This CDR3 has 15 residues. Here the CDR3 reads CASSLAASGSNEQYF. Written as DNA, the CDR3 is TGCGCCAGCAGCTTGGCCGCCAGCGGGAGTAACGAGCAGTACTTC.

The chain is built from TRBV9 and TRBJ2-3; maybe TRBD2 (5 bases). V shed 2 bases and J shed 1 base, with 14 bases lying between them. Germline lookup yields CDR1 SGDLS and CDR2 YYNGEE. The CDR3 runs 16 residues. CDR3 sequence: CASSVEYWGGTDTQYF. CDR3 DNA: TGTGCCAGCAGCGTTGAATATTGGGGAGGCACAGATACGCAGTATTTT.

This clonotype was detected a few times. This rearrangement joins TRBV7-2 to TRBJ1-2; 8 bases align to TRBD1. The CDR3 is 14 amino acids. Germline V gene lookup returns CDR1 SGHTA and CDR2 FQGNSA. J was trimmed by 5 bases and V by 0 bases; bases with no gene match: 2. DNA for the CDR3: TGTGCCAGCAGCTTAGCGGACAGGGAATATGGCTACACCTTC. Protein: CASSLADREYGYTF.

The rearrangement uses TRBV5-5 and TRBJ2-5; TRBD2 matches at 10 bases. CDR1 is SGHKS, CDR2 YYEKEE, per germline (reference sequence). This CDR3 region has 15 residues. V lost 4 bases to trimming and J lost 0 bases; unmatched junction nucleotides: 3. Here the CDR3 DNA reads TGTGCCAGCAGCAGAGCGGGGGGGTACCAAGAGACCCAGTACTTC. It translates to CASSRAGGYQETQYF. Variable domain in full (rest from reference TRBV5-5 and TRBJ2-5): DAGVTQSPTHLIKTRGQQVTLRCSPISGHKSVSWYQQVLGQGPQFIFQYYEKEERGRGNFPDRFSARQFPNYSSELNVNALLLGDSALYLCASSRAGGYQETQYFGPGTRLLVL.

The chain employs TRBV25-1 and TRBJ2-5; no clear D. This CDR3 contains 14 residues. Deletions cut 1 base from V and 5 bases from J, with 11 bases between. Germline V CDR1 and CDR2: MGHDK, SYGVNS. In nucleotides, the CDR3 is TGTGCCAGCAGTGAATTGGGCTCCTGGGAGACCCAGTACTTC. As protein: CASSELGSWETQYF.

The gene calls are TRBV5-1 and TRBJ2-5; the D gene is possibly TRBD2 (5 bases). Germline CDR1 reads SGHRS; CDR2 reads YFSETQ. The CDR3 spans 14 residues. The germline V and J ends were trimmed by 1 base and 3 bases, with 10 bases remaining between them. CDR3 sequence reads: CASSLLAEKETQYF. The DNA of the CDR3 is TGCGCCAGCAGCTTGCTAGCAGAGAAAGAGACCCAGTACTTC.

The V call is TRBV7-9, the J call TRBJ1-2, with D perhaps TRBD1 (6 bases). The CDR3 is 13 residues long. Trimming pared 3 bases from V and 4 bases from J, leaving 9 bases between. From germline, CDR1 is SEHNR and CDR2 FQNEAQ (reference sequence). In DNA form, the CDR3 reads TGTGCCAGCAGCTTCATGGACAGCTATGGCTACACCTTC. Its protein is CASSFMDSYGYTF. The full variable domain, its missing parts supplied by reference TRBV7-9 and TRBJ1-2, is DTGVSQNPRHKITKRGQNVTFRCDPISEHNRLYWYRQTLGQGPEFLTYFQNEAQLEKSRLLSDRFSAERPKGSFSTLEIQRTEQGDSAMYLCASSFMDSYGYTFGSGTRLTVV.

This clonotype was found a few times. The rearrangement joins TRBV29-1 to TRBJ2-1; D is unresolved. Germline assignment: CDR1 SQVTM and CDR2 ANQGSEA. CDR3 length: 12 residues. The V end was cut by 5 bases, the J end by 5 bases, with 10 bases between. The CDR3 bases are TGCAGCGTTCTCGTAGGGAACAATGAGCAGTTCTTC. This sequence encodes CSVLVGNNEQFF.

As DNA, the CDR3 is TGTGCCAGCAGCCAAGCTCCGACTCGCGGAGAGACCCAGTACTTC. Translating it yields CASSQAPTRGETQYF. The chain has TRBV3-1 and TRBJ2-5, with D unresolved. CDR1 is LGHDT, CDR2 YNNKEL, per germline (reference sequence). CDR3 length: 15 residues. V lost 1 base to trimming and J lost 4 bases, with 13 bases between them.

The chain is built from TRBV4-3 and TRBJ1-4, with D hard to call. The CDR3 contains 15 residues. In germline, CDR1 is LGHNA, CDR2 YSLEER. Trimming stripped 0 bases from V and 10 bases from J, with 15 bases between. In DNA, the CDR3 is TGCGCCAGCAGCCAAGATATCGCCGGGGTTGGAAAACTGTTTTTT. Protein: CASSQDIAGVGKLFF.

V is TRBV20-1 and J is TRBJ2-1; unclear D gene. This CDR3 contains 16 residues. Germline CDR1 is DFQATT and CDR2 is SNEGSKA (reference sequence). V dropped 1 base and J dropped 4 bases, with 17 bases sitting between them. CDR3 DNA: TGCAGTGCTAGAGGTCTGCTAAGCCGCGAATACAATGAGCAGTTCTTC. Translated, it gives CSARGLLSREYNEQFF.

This CDR3 is CASSGLAAAGGEQETQYF. CDR3 nucleotide sequence: TGTGCCAGCAGTGGACTAGCTGCCGCGGGGGGGGAGCAAGAGACCCAGTACTTC. This rearrangement joins TRBV12-3 or TRBV12-4 to TRBJ2-5, with 9 bases that match TRBD2. Unmatched junction bases numbered 15, after V lost 5 bases and J lost 2 bases. The CDR3 is 18 amino acids.

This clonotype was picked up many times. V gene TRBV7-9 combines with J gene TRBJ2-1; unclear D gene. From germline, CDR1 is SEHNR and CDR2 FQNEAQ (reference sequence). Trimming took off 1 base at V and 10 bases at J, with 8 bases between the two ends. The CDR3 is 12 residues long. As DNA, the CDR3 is TGTGCCAGCAGCTTAGATGCAGGAGAGCAGTTCTTC. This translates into CASSLDAGEQFF.

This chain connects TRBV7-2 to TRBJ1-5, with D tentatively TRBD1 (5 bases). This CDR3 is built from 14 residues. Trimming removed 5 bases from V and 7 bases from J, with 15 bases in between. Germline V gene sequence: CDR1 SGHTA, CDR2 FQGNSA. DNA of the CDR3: TGTGCCAGCAGCCCAGGGCCTGAGGGGCAGCCCCAGCATTTT. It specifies CASSPGPEGQPQHF.

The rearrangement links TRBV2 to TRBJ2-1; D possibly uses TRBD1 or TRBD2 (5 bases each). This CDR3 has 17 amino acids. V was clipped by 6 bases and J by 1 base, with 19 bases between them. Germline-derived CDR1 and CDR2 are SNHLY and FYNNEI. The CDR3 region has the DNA TGTGCCAGCAGAGTACCTCGGGACGCTCAATCCTACAATGAGCAGTTCTTC. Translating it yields CASRVPRDAQSYNEQFF.

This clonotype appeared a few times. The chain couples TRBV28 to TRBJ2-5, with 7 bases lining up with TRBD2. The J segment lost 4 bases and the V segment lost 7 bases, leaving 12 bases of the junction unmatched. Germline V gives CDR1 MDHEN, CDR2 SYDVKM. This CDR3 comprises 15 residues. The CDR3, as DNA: TGTGCCAGCACAATTACCACCGGGACTACAGAGACCCAGTACTTC. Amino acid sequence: CASTITTGTTETQYF.

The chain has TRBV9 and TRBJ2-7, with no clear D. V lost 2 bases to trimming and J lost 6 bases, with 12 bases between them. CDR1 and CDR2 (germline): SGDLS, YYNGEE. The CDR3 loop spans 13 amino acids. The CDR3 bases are TGTGCCAGCAGCGTGGGCGGATCGAGCGAGCAGTACTTC. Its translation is CASSVGGSSEQYF. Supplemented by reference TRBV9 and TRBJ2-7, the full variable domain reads DSGVTQTPKHLITATGQRVTLRCSPRSGDLSVYWYQQSLDQGLQFLIQYYNGEERAKGNILERFSAQQFPDLHSELNLSSLELGDSALYFCASSVGGSSEQYFGPGTRLTVT.

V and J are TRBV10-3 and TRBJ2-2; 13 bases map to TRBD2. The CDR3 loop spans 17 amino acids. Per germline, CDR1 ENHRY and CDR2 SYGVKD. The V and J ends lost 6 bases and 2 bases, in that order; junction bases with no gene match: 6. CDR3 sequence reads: CAISPTSGRYNTGELFF. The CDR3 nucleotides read TGTGCCATCAGCCCGACTAGCGGGAGGTATAACACCGGGGAGCTGTTTTTT.

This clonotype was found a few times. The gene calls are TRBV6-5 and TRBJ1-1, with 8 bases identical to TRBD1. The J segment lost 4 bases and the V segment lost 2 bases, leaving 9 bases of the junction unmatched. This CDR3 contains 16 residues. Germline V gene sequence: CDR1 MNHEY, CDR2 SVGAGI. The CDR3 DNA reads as TGTGCCAGCAGTTACATTCCGGACAGGGTCCGCACTGAAGCTTTCTTT. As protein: CASSYIPDRVRTEAFF.